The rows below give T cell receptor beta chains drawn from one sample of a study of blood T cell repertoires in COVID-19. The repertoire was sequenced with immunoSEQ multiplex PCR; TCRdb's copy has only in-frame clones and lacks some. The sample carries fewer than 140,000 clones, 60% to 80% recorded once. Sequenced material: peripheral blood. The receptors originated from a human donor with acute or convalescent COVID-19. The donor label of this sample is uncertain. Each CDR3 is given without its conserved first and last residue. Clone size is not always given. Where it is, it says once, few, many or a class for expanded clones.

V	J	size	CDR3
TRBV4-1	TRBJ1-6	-	ASSQVLVRGRGNSPLH
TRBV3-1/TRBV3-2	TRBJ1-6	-	ASSQVTSGGSNSPLH
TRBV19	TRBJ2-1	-	ASKDRDSYNEQF
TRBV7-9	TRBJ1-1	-	ASSLYRGLNTEAF
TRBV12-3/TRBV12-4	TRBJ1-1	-	ASRAYRDAF
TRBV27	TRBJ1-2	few	ASSPHGTLTNYGYT
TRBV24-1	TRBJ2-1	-	ATSDHRDTDEQF
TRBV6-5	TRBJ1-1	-	ASSYSWGGTEAF
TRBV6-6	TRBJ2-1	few	ASRRTGLGDEQF
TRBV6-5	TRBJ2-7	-	ASSYGRRAYEQY
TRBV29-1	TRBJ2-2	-	SVESLNTGELF
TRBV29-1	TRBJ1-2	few	SVATYDQGIRYGYT
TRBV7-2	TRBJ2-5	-	ASSLGTGGKTQY
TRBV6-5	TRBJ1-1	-	ASSYGRQGEAF
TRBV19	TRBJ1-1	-	ASSIGGTGAF
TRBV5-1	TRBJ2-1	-	ASSFTSLAGVLSSYNEQF
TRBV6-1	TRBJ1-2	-	ASSDSGSYYGYT
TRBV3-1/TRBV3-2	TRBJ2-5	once	ASSQDFGGGLLQETQY
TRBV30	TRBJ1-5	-	AWSVEGTYQPQH
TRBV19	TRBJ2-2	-	ASSIFIAGELF
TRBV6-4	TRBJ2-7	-	ASSPDRGNEQY
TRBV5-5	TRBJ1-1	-	ASSAHPTGSAEAF
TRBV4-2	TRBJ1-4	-	ASSQDWGATNEKLF
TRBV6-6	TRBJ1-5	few	ASSHIQDSFRGNQPQH
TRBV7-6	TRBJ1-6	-	ASSRLGGGRMYNSPLH
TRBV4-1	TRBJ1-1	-	ASSQIGTTSRAF
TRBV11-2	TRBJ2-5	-	ASSFGGVGETQY
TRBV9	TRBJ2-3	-	ASSVARADTQY
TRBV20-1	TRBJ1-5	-	SASWGSSNQPQH
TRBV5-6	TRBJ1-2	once	ASSLRQYGYT
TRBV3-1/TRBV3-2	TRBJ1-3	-	ASSQMGGGNTIY
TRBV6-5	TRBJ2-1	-	ASSLTGGSFNEQF
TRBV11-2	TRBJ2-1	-	ASSYRDRGYNEQF
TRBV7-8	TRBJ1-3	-	ASSRQAGGYSGNTIY
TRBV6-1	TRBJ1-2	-	ASSESDRFHGYT
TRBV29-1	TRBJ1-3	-	SVEAGFSGNTIY
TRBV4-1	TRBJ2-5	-	ASSQGPLGREETQY
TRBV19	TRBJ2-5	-	ASSIRGAGAGETQY